This T cell receptor beta chain was sequenced for a study of cytomegalovirus exposure and HLA in healthy donors. A remark on this clone: Its target is unknown.

Amplification used 60 Vbeta primers and 13 Jbeta primers. Measured with immunoSEQ multiplex PCR; TCRdb has only the in-frame clones, and not every one. The table has some 160,000 clones, about 80% seen once. General study findings and limits: The study put roughly 160 TCR beta chains on its list as cytomegalovirus-associated. In presence/absence analyses, roughly uniform sequencing depth across donors was assumed.

Healthy bone marrow donors supplied every sample. CDR3 length equals 15 residues. The V segment lost 5 bases and the J segment 4 bases; nucleotides outside the gene matches: 6. Germline values: CDR1 SGHAT, CDR2 FQNNGV. Sequencing was carried out using PBMCs. This TCR derives from a woman in her 40s in good health and CMV-seronegative. The chain carries TRBV11-2 and TRBJ1-1; TRBD1 matches 11 bases. The CDR3 sequence is CASSMAGTGGTEAFF. CDR3 DNA: TGTGCCAGCAGCATGGCCGGGACAGGGGGCACTGAAGCTTTCTTT.